This paragraph covers one T cell receptor beta chain sequence. This sample is drawn from a study of CD8+CD57+ T cells in acquired aplastic anemia. Study-wide context: The study obtained an average of 3.2 ug of DNA from sorted CD4+ and CD8+ cells.

Genomic DNA served as template for TCR beta VDJ and CDR3 profiling. TCRdb reprocessed the reads with MiXCR, giving one entry per CDR3 protein. The top ten clones hold around three fifths of a sample with around 200,000 distinct CDR3 sequences, 50% to 70% of them seen once. Patients selected for sequencing had displayed CD8+CD57+ cell expansion by flow cytometry. V gave up 10 bases and J gave up 5 bases, with 5 bases separating them. CDR1 SNHLY and CDR2 FYNNEI come from the germline V gene. CDR3 length: 9 amino acids. The rearrangement uses TRBV2 and TRBJ2-5, with D unresolved. Sequencing used sorted CD4+, CD8+, or CD8+CD57+ T cells (not recorded which) from PBMCs. This TCR was sampled from a human donor with aplastic anemia. The CDR3 spells CANGETQYF. In nucleotides, the CDR3 is TGTGCCAACGGCGAGACCCAGTACTTC.